This T cell receptor beta chain originates from a study of cytomegalovirus exposure and HLA in healthy donors. Overall study results and limits: Later analysis found that TCR beta chains associated with HLA were more clonally expanded than other, equally common chains.

PCR primers comprised 60 Vbeta and 13 Jbeta primers. The repertoire was sequenced with immunoSEQ multiplex PCR; TCRdb's copy has only in-frame clones and lacks some. This sample yields about 50,000 clones, of which roughly 73% are seen a single time; under 3.5% belongs to the top ten. In this sample, this clone turned up a few times. The antigen is unknown. The germline V gene encodes CDR1 LNHDA and CDR2 SQIVND (reference sequence). CDR3 length: 13 residues. V gave up 0 bases and J gave up 6 bases, with 6 bases separating them. This clonotype was sampled from a woman aged 40 to 49 in good health and CMV-seropositive. This chain joins TRBV19 and TRBJ1-5; D not resolved. Sequencing was carried out using PBMCs. The CDR3: CASSIEHLQPQHF. In DNA, the CDR3 is TGTGCCAGTAGTATAGAACATCTTCAGCCCCAGCATTTT.